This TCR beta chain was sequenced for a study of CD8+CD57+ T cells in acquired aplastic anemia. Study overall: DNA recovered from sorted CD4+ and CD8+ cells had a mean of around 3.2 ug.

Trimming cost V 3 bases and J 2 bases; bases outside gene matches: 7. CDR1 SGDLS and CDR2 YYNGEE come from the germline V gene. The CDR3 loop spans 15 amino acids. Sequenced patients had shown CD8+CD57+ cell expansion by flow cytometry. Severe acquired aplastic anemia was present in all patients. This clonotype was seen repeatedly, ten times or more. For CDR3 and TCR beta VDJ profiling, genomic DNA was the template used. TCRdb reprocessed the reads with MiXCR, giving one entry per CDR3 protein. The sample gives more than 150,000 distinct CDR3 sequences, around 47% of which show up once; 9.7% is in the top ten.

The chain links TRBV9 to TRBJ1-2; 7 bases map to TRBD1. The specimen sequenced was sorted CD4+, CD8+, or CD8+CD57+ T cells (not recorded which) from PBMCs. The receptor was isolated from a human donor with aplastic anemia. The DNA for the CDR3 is TGTGCCAGCAGCGCATACGACAGGGCCAACTATGGCTACACCTTC. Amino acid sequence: CASSAYDRANYGYTF.